This TCR beta chain appears in the sequencing data of a study of cytomegalovirus exposure and HLA in healthy donors. The germline gives CDR1 LGHNA, CDR2 YNFKEQ. This CDR3 has 16 amino acids. The V end was cut by 0 bases, the J end by 3 bases, with 12 bases between. 13 Jbeta primers and 60 Vbeta primers were used for the PCR. The table came from immunoSEQ multiplex PCR; TCRdb's copy has only in-frame clones and leaves some out. The table records 200,000 to 250,000 clones, about 79% of them present only once. Study-level results: Later work found that TCR association rates differed between HLA loci; DRB1 had the most and HLA-C the fewest. The analysis excluded some indistinguishable V segments, including TRBV6-2 and TRBV6-3.

For this clone: The antigen remains undetermined.

The material sequenced was PBMCs. The rearrangement uses TRBV4-2 and TRBJ2-1, with D tentatively TRBD1 (5 bases). The source is a man aged 18-30 years in good health and CMV-seronegative. CDR3 region: CASSQEDLRGYNEQFF. Here the CDR3 DNA reads TGTGCCAGCAGCCAAGAGGACCTTAGGGGCTACAATGAGCAGTTCTTC.